The 26 T cell receptor beta chains below all came from one sample that was sequenced in a study of post-analysis software for immune sequencing data. The antigens these receptors bind are not known. Study observations and caveats: Comparison of patients with controls showed about 5 TRBV segments more frequent in patients, TRBV5-6, TRBV5-1 and TRBV20-1 among them.

cDNA libraries for TCR beta contained unique molecular identifiers. TCRdb used MiXCR to reprocess the PCR reads, holding one entry per CDR3 protein. There are hundreds of thousands of distinct CDR3 sequences in the sample; around 64% occur only once, and over 9% lies in the top ten. Sequencing input: blood. The receptor source for this set is a girl aged 2 to 10 with multiple sclerosis.

The chain has TRBV20-1 and TRBJ2-1, with unresolved D. Trimming removed 2 bases from V and 0 bases from J, with 8 bases in between. The CDR3 sequence is 14 residues long. Germline-derived CDR1 and CDR2 are DFQATT and SNEGSKA (reference sequence). CDR3 DNA sequence: TGCAGTGCTAGACCGGATAGCTCCTACAATGAGCAGTTCTTC. Translating gives CSARPDSSYNEQFF.

This sequence joins TRBV27 and TRBJ2-1, with D perhaps TRBD2 (6 bases). CDR3 length: 16 amino acids. Deletions cut 6 bases from V and 7 bases from J, with 22 bases between. Germline V gene data show CDR1 as MNHEY and CDR2 as SMNVEV (reference sequence). CDR3 in amino acids: CASSNRDSAYFNEQFF. In nucleotides, the CDR3 is TGTGCCAGCAGCAACCGGGACTCTGCGTACTTTAATGAGCAGTTCTTC.

The genes are TRBV3-1 and TRBJ2-5; D is uncertain. V lost 3 bases and J lost 0, with 8 bases in between. Germline CDR1 and CDR2: LGHDT and YNNKEL (reference sequence). The CDR3 length is 14 residues. CDR3: CASSQVQNQETQYF. For the CDR3, the DNA is TGTGCCAGCAGCCAGGTACAGAACCAAGAGACCCAGTACTTC.

The V and J genes are TRBV20-1 and TRBJ2-3; D is undetermined. From germline, CDR1 is DFQATT and CDR2 SNEGSKA (reference sequence). V was clipped by 3 bases and J by 6 bases, with 4 bases between them. This CDR3 spans 10 amino acids. The CDR3 loop is CSASMDTQYF. The CDR3, as DNA: TGCAGTGCTAGCATGGATACGCAGTATTTT.

V usage is TRBV10-2 and J usage is TRBJ2-7; D gene unclear. From germline, CDR1 is WSHSY and CDR2 SAAADI. The CDR3 totals 11 residues. Trimming pared 3 bases from V and 5 bases from J, leaving 5 bases between. In DNA, the CDR3 is TGCGCCAGCAGTGATGGGCACGAGCAGTACTTC. Protein sequence: CASSDGHEQYF.

V is TRBV7-9 and J is TRBJ2-2; tentatively, D is TRBD1 or TRBD2 (5 bases each). CDR3 length equals 14 residues. CDR1 and CDR2 from the germline V gene are SEHNR and FQNEAQ (reference sequence). V was cut by 4 bases and J by 6 bases, with 12 bases left in between. CDR3 DNA sequence: TGTGCCAGCAGCTGCCCCGGGGCGCCCGGGGAGCTGTTTTTT. Protein sequence: CASSCPGAPGELFF.

The sample holds many counts of this clonotype. This chain links TRBV13 with TRBJ1-1, with D possibly matching TRBD1 (5 bases). This CDR3 spans 13 amino acids. In germline, CDR1 is PRHDT, CDR2 FYEKMQ (reference sequence). The germline V and J ends were trimmed by 3 bases and 5 bases, with 10 bases remaining between them. The CDR3 here is CASSFAGRTEAFF. CDR3 bases: TGTGCCAGCAGCTTCGCAGGGAGGACTGAAGCTTTCTTT.

The CDR3 nucleotides read TGCGCCAGCAGCTACATCTTAGCGGGAGGGAACAATGAGCAGTTCTTC. This sequence encodes CASSYILAGGNNEQFF. The chain carries TRBV5-1 and TRBJ2-1; 11 bases line up with TRBD2. Germline CDR1 and CDR2: SGHRS and YFSETQ. CDR3 length equals 16 residues. V was clipped by 3 bases and J by 5 bases; unmatched bases: 7.

This clonotype occurred a few times. V and J are TRBV5-6 and TRBJ2-7; D gene uncertain. The end of the DNA is better explained by TRBJ2-5, so the J call may be wrong. The germline CDR1 and CDR2 sequences are SGHDT and YYEEEE. This CDR3 comprises 12 residues. The chain's CDR3 is CASSLFRETQYF. Written as DNA, the CDR3 is TGTGCCAGCAGCTTGTTCCGGGAGACCCAGTACTTC.

V is TRBV6-5 and J is TRBJ2-7, with 8 nucleotides matching TRBD1. The CDR3 consists of 14 residues. The J segment lost 3 bases and the V segment lost 2 bases, leaving 3 bases of the junction unmatched. Germline V CDR1 and CDR2: MNHEY, SVGAGI. The CDR3 coding sequence is TGTGCCAGCAGTTACAACAGGGGGGACTACGAGCAGTACTTC. Translating it yields CASSYNRGDYEQYF.

A few counts support this clonotype. The chain has TRBV3-1 and TRBJ2-5, with 8 bases aligning to TRBD2. CDR3 length equals 16 residues. V trimming: 4 bases; J trimming: 0 bases; junction bases outside the gene matches: 7. CDR1 LGHDT and CDR2 YNNKEL come from the germline V gene (reference sequence). This CDR3 is CASSPSGRGYQETQYF. The CDR3 coding sequence is TGTGCCAGCAGCCCAAGCGGGAGAGGGTACCAAGAGACCCAGTACTTC.

The V call is TRBV20-1, the J call TRBJ2-5; perhaps TRBD1 as D (5 bases). V lost 6 bases and J 2 bases, leaving 10 bases between the germline ends. The length of the CDR3 is 12 residues. CDR1 and CDR2 (germline): DFQATT, SNEGSKA (reference sequence). CDR3 in amino acids: CSAEQGQETQYF. The CDR3, as DNA: TGCAGTGCCGAGCAGGGACAAGAGACCCAGTACTTC.

This clonotype was found once. A junction end diverges from the germline sequence, so it may reflect a read error. The gene calls are TRBV3-1 and TRBJ2-3; no clear D. Germline V gene lookup returns CDR1 LGHDT and CDR2 YNNKEL (reference sequence). The CDR3 length is 15 residues. DNA for the CDR3: TGTGCCAGCAGCCAAGGGGCCCCAGTTTGGGATATGCAGTATTTT. This gives the protein CASSQGAPVWDMQYF.

This clonotype was found a few times. The chain uses TRBV7-2 and TRBJ2-3, with 15 bases fitting TRBD2. J was trimmed by 6 bases and V by 0 bases; bases with no gene match: 7. The CDR3 spans 18 residues. Germline lookup yields CDR1 SGHTA and CDR2 FQGNSA. The CDR3 nucleotides read TGTGCCAGCAGCTTAGCCCGGACTAGCGGGAGGGCTGAGGATACGCAGTATTTT. Its protein product is CASSLARTSGRAEDTQYF.

The rearrangement uses TRBV5-5 and TRBJ2-5; 8 bases align to TRBD2. Trimming removed 1 base from V and 4 bases from J; junction bases left unmatched: 3. CDR3 length: 14 amino acids. Germline CDR1 SGHKS, CDR2 YYEKEE (reference sequence). CDR3 in amino acids: CASSLRSGGETQYF. The DNA for the CDR3 is TGTGCCAGCAGCTTGAGAAGCGGGGGAGAGACCCAGTACTTC.

This clonotype has just a few counts. The CDR3 DNA follows: TGTGCCATCACCGAAGACAGACCTAACAATGAGCAGTTCTTC. Protein product: CAITEDRPNNEQFF. This sequence joins TRBV10-3 and TRBJ2-1, with D tentatively TRBD1 (5 bases). CDR1 and CDR2 (germline): ENHRY, SYGVKD. Between the trimmed V and J ends, which lost 7 bases and 5 bases, there was a span of 15 bases. The CDR3 extends over 14 amino acids.

The rearrangement links TRBV5-1 to TRBJ2-1; the D is unclear. The CDR3 runs to 16 residues. V was shortened by 0 bases and J by 0 bases, with 10 bases between the two germline ends. Germline lookup yields CDR1 SGHRS and CDR2 YFSETQ. CDR3 sequence (DNA): TGCGCCAGCAGCTTGGATCGGCAGAGCTCCTACAATGAGCAGTTCTTC. It encodes CASSLDRQSSYNEQFF.

The rearrangement uses TRBV4-3 and TRBJ2-3; 8 nucleotides line up with TRBD1. V lost 3 bases and J lost 2; bases outside the gene matches: 19. Germline CDR1 reads LGHNA; CDR2 reads YSLEER. This CDR3 is 20 amino acids long. DNA of the CDR3: TGCGCCAGCAGCCAGGACTTACCGGGACAGGCAACTTGGGCCACAGATACGCAGTATTTT. Encoded protein: CASSQDLPGQATWATDTQYF.

V is TRBV7-9 and J is TRBJ2-5; tentatively, D is TRBD2 (6 bases). This CDR3 is 15 amino acids long. CDR1 and CDR2 from the germline V gene are SEHNR and FQNEAQ (reference sequence). Trimming removed 4 bases from V and 7 bases from J, with 19 bases in between. The CDR3 sequence: CASSSTGGVGGTQYF. The CDR3 DNA reads as TGTGCCAGCAGCTCCACTGGCGGGGTGGGAGGGACCCAGTACTTC.

This clonotype was observed a handful of times. The chain uses TRBV10-3 and TRBJ2-1, with D possibly matching TRBD2 (6 bases). The CDR3 runs 12 residues. The V and J ends lost 4 bases and 8 bases respectively, with 9 bases between them. Germline values: CDR1 ENHRY, CDR2 SYGVKD. Here the CDR3 DNA reads TGTGCCATCAGTGGGGCTAGCGATGAGCAGTTCTTC. Translating gives CAISGASDEQFF.

CDR3 region: CASSERAGAREKLFF. CDR3 coding DNA: TGTGCCAGCAGTGAAAGGGCGGGGGCCAGAGAAAAACTGTTTTTT. The chain has TRBV2 and TRBJ1-4, with D possibly TRBD1 on 6 matching bases. Per the germline V gene, CDR1 is SNHLY and CDR2 is FYNNEI. V shed 2 bases and J shed 8 bases, with 15 bases lying between them. The CDR3 sequence is 15 residues long.

This clonotype was seen a handful of times. This chain joins TRBV10-3 and TRBJ2-3; TRBD2 aligns across 10 bases. V was clipped by 3 bases and J by 4 bases; unmatched bases: 10. The germline gives CDR1 ENHRY, CDR2 SYGVKD. The CDR3 has 17 amino acids. The CDR3 coding sequence is TGTGCCATCAGTGACCCCACGAAGCGGGGGGGCTCAGATACGCAGTATTTT. Its translation: CAISDPTKRGGSDTQYF.

J is TRBJ2-3 and V is TRBV6-6, with 9 nucleotides matching TRBD2. The V segment lost 2 bases and the J segment 2 bases; nucleotides outside the gene matches: 2. This CDR3 is built from 15 residues. The germline gives CDR1 MNHNY, CDR2 SVGAGI (reference sequence). The CDR3 DNA sequence: TGTGCCAGCAGTTACGTAGCGGGAGCCACAGATACGCAGTATTTT. This gives the protein CASSYVAGATDTQYF.

This clonotype showed up just once. CDR3 sequence: CSARVPRGQPQHF. CDR3 sequence (DNA): TGCAGTGCTAGAGTCCCGAGGGGTCAGCCCCAGCATTTT. The chain combines TRBV20-1 with TRBJ1-5; D might be TRBD1 (5 bases). CDR3 length: 13 residues. The V end was cut by 1 base, the J end by 6 bases, with 10 bases between. Germline CDR1 and CDR2: DFQATT and SNEGSKA (reference sequence).

J is TRBJ2-3 and V is TRBV7-9; 12 bases align to TRBD2. Germline values: CDR1 SEHNR, CDR2 FQNEAQ (reference sequence). V gave up 5 bases and J gave up 4 bases; unmatched junction bases: 7. This CDR3 contains 16 residues. The CDR3 nucleotides read TGTGCCAGCAGCAAATCGACTAGCGGGAGACCAGATACGCAGTATTTT. This sequence encodes CASSKSTSGRPDTQYF. The whole variable domain, remainder taken from reference TRBV7-9 and TRBJ2-3, is DTGVSQNPRHKITKRGQNVTFRCDPISEHNRLYWYRQTLGQGPEFLTYFQNEAQLEKSRLLSDRFSAERPKGSFSTLEIQRTEQGDSAMYLCASSKSTSGRPDTQYFGPGTRLTVL.

Points on this clonotype: At one end the junction does not follow the germline gene, possibly because of a read error. The DNA of the CDR3 is TGTGCCAGCAGTTTTTCAGGAGGATCCTTCGAGCAGTACTTC. This translates into CASSFSGGSFEQYF. The chain recombines TRBV12-3 or TRBV12-4 with TRBJ2-7; tentative D call: TRBD2 (5 bases). CDR3 length equals 14 residues.